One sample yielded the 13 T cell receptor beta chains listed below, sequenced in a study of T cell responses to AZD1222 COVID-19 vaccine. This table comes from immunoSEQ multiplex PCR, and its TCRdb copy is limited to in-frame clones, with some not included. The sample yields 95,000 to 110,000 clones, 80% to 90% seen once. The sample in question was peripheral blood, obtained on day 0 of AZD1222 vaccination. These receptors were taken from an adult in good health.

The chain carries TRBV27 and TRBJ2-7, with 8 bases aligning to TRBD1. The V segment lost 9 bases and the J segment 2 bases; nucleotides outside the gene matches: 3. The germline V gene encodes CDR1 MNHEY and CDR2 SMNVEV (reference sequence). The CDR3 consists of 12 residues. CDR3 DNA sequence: TGTGCCAGTCGGGACAGGCCCTACGAGCAGTACTTC. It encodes CASRDRPYEQYF.

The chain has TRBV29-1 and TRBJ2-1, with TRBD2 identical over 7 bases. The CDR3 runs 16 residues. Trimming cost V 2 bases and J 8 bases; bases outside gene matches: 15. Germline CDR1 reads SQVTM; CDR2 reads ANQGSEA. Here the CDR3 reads CSVELGGRAAGDEQFF. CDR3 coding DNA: TGCAGCGTTGAATTAGGCGGGCGGGCCGCGGGGGATGAGCAGTTCTTC.

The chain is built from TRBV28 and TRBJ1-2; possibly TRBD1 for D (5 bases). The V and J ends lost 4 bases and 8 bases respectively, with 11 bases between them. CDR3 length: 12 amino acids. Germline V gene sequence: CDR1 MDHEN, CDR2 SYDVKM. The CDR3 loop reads CASSSGLVGYTF. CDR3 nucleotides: TGTGCCAGCAGTTCGGGGCTCGTGGGCTACACCTTC.

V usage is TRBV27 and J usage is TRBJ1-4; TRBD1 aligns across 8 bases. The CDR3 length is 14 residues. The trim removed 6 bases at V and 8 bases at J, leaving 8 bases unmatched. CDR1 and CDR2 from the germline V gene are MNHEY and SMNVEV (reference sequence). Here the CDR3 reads CASSRTGRREKLFF. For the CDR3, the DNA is TGTGCCAGCAGCAGGACAGGGAGAAGGGAAAAACTGTTTTTT.

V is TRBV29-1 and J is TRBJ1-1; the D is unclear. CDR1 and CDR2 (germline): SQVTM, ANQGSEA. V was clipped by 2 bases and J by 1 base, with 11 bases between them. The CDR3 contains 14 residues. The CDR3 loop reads CSVEIRKTNTEAFF. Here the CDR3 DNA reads TGCAGCGTTGAAATACGAAAGACGAACACTGAAGCTTTCTTT.

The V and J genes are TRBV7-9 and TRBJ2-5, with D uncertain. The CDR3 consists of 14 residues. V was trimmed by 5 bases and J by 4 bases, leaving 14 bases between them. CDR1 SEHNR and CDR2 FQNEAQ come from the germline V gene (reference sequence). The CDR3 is CASSPQEIRETQYF. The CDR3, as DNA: TGTGCCAGCAGCCCGCAAGAGATCCGAGAGACCCAGTACTTC.

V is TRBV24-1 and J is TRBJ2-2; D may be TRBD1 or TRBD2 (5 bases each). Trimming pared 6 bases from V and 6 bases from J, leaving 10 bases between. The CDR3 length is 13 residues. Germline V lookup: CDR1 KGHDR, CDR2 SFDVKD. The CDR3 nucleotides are TGTGCCACCAGTATACGGGGCGCCGGGGAGCTGTTTTTT. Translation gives CATSIRGAGELFF.

The CDR3: CASSQVWVSEQYF. The CDR3 DNA reads as TGTGCCAGCAGCCAAGTGTGGGTCAGCGAGCAGTACTTC. This chain uses TRBV14 with TRBJ2-7; no clear D gene. V gave up 1 base and J gave up 6 bases, with 10 bases separating them. This CDR3 comprises 13 residues. CDR1 and CDR2 from the germline V gene are SGHDN and FVKESK.

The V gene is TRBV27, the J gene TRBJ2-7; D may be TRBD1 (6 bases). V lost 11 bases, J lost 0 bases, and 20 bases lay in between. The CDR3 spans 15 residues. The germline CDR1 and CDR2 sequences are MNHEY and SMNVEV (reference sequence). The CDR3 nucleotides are TGTGCCTCGTCGGGACAACCCCAAGGCTCCTACGAGCAGTACTTC. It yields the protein CASSGQPQGSYEQYF.

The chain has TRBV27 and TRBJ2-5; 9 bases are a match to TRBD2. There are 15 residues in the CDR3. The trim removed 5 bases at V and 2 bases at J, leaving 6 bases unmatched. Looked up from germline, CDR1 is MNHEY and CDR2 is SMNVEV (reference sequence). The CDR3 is CASSPATSGQETQYF. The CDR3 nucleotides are TGTGCCAGCAGTCCCGCGACTAGCGGACAAGAGACCCAGTACTTC.

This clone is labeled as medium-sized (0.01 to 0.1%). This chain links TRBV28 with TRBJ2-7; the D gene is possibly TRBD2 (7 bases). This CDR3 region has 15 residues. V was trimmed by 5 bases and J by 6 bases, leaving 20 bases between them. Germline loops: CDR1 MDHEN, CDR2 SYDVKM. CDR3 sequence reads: CASSLPGGGGGEQYF. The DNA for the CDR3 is TGTGCCAGCAGTCTCCCGGGGGGCGGAGGGGGCGAGCAGTACTTC. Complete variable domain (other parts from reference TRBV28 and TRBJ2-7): DVKVTQSSRYLVKRTGEKVFLECVQDMDHENMFWYRQDPGLGLRLIYFSYDVKMKEKGDIPEGYSVSREKKERFSLILESASTNQTSMYLCASSLPGGGGGEQYFGPGTRLTVT.

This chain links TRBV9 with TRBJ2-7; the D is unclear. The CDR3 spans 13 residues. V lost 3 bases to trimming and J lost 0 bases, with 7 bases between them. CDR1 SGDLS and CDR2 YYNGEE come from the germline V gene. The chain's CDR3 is CASSDTFSYEQYF. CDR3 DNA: TGTGCCAGCAGCGACACCTTCTCCTACGAGCAGTACTTC.

The CDR3 coding sequence is TGTGCCAGTAGTAACTATGACAGGGGGCCCCACAATGAGCAGTTCTTC. Protein: CASSNYDRGPHNEQFF. The rearrangement uses TRBV19 and TRBJ2-1, with 10 bases fitting TRBD1. The CDR3 covers 16 residues. After removal of 4 bases from V and 5 bases from J, the junction contained 8 bases not matched to a gene. CDR1 is LNHDA, CDR2 SQIVND, per germline (reference sequence).